These 20 T cell receptor beta chains share one sample of origin, sequenced in a study of T cell repertoires in cytomegalovirus infection. From the reads, TCRdb called clonotypes with MiXCR, one entry per CDR3 protein. The table has 500,000 or so distinct CDR3 sequences, approximately 15% seen once; the top ten hold roughly a quarter. Sequenced: CD8+ T cells from PBMCs. These receptors originate from a human donor in good health (CMV status not recorded). Some clones in this sample may be carry-over from other donors' samples.

V is TRBV14 and J is TRBJ2-7; a weak D match, TRBD1 (6 bases). CDR1 and CDR2 (germline): SGHDN, FVKESK. The CDR3 consists of 18 residues. Deletions cut 2 bases from V and 3 bases from J, with 23 bases between. The CDR3 region is CASSQRWTTRGPLYEQYF. The CDR3 DNA follows: TGTGCCAGCAGCCAACGGTGGACCACCAGGGGACCCCTCTACGAGCAGTACTTC.

This clonotype was observed a few times. The chain joins TRBV5-6 to TRBJ2-3, with D tentatively TRBD1 (5 bases). CDR1 SGHDT and CDR2 YYEEEE come from the germline V gene. The CDR3 spans 14 residues. V was pared by 3 bases and J by 2 bases, with 10 bases between. This chain's CDR3 is CASSWGSHTDTQYF. CDR3 DNA: TGTGCCAGCAGCTGGGGCAGCCACACAGATACGCAGTATTTT.

The table lists this clonotype with many counts. The chain joins TRBV7-3 to TRBJ2-7; 9 bases align to TRBD2. This CDR3 comprises 14 residues. Losses at the gene ends were 5 bases for V and 0 bases for J; bases not matched to a gene: 2. The V gene's germline CDR1 is SGHTA and CDR2 FQGTGA. CDR3 residues: CASSVSGGSYEQYF. The CDR3 bases are TGTGCCAGCAGCGTTAGCGGGGGCTCCTACGAGCAGTACTTC.

This chain connects TRBV27 to TRBJ1-3; 8 nucleotides line up with TRBD1. The CDR3 loop spans 14 amino acids. CDR1 and CDR2 (germline): MNHEY, SMNVEV (reference sequence). V trimming: 4 bases; J trimming: 4 bases; junction bases outside the gene matches: 3. The CDR3 bases are TGTGCCAGCAGTTCCAGGGGGCCAGGAAACACCATATATTTT. Protein sequence: CASSSRGPGNTIYF.

Ten or more counts support this clonotype. The V and J genes are TRBV7-9 and TRBJ2-1, with 7 bases identical to TRBD1. CDR3 length: 15 amino acids. Per germline, CDR1 SEHNR and CDR2 FQNEAQ (reference sequence). J lost 3 bases, V lost 3 bases, and 5 bases had no gene match. CDR3 DNA: TGTGCCAGCAGCTTCGGGACAGTATTCTACAATGAGCAGTTCTTC. Translation gives CASSFGTVFYNEQFF.

CDR3 amino acids: CSVTGENTGELFF. CDR3 in DNA: TGCAGCGTGACAGGGGAGAACACCGGGGAGCTGTTTTTT. The chain employs TRBV29-1 and TRBJ2-2; TRBD1 agrees at 8 bases. The V gene's germline CDR1 is SQVTM and CDR2 ANQGSEA. V lost 6 bases to trimming and J lost 1 base; unmatched junction nucleotides: 1. The CDR3 totals 13 residues.

CDR3 sequence reads: CASSFMGNSNQPQHF. The CDR3, as DNA: TGTGCCAGCAGCTTCATGGGTAACAGCAATCAGCCCCAGCATTTT. This chain uses TRBV5-5 with TRBJ1-5; D not resolved. This CDR3 comprises 15 residues. Trimming took off 2 bases at V and 1 base at J, with 10 bases between the two ends. Germline V lookup: CDR1 SGHKS, CDR2 YYEKEE (reference sequence).

This clonotype was seen at least ten times. The V gene is TRBV7-6, the J gene TRBJ1-2; D is uncertain. Trimming stripped 5 bases from V and 3 bases from J, with 16 bases between. Germline V lookup: CDR1 SGHVS, CDR2 FNYEAQ. CDR3 length: 15 amino acids. CDR3 in DNA: TGTGCCAGCAGCCCCCTCGCCTTGGTCGACTATGGCTACACCTTC. Protein: CASSPLALVDYGYTF.

The chain couples TRBV6-5 to TRBJ2-1; 7 positions agree with TRBD2. The CDR3 sequence is 15 residues long. From germline, CDR1 is MNHEY and CDR2 SVGAGI. Germline trimming cut 2 bases from V and 4 bases from J; bases unmatched to any gene: 5. CDR3 DNA: TGTGCCAGCAGTTACGGTCTAGCGGATTACAATGAGCAGTTCTTC. This encodes CASSYGLADYNEQFF.

This clonotype showed up just a few times. This chain joins TRBV24-1 and TRBJ2-1; perhaps TRBD2 as D (6 bases). The CDR3 loop spans 13 amino acids. V was cut by 7 bases and J by 7 bases, with 13 bases left in between. Per the germline V gene, CDR1 is KGHDR and CDR2 is SFDVKD. CDR3 in amino acids: CATRGGIRNEQFF. The CDR3 DNA follows: TGTGCCACCAGGGGGGGAATTAGGAATGAGCAGTTCTTC.

The CDR3 protein is CAISGGQGAVGYGYTF. Here the CDR3 DNA reads TGTGCCATCAGCGGGGGACAGGGGGCCGTTGGGTATGGCTACACCTTC. This chain uses TRBV10-3 with TRBJ1-2; 12 bases align to TRBD1. The germline gives CDR1 ENHRY, CDR2 SYGVKD. The junction had 10 bases not matched to a gene; V was cut back by 6 bases and J by 5 bases. The CDR3 loop spans 16 amino acids.

About this clonotype: A much larger clone differs by one base, so this may be a read error. The final CDR3 position lacks the conserved phenylalanine or tryptophan, pointing to a likely read error. The V call is TRBV28, the J call TRBJ1-6, with 7 bases fitting TRBD1. Germline CDR1 MDHEN, CDR2 SYDVKM. The trim removed 3 bases at V and 0 bases at J, leaving 5 bases unmatched. The CDR3 totals 17 residues. This CDR3 is CASSFGTASSYNSPLHS. The CDR3 DNA sequence: TGTGCCAGCAGTTTCGGGACAGCTAGCTCCTATAATTCACCCCTCCACTCT.

This clonotype was observed many times. This chain connects TRBV7-7 to TRBJ2-7; either TRBD1 or TRBD2 may fit D (5 bases each). V lost 5 bases and J 6 bases, leaving 11 bases between the germline ends. The CDR3 is 12 amino acids. Per germline, CDR1 SSHAT and CDR2 FNYEAQ (reference sequence). Here the CDR3 DNA reads TGTGCCAGCAGCCATAGTGGGGGCGAGCAGTACTTC. It encodes CASSHSGGEQYF.

This clonotype occurred a few times. The chain couples TRBV28 to TRBJ2-1; tentatively, D is TRBD2 (5 bases). The length of the CDR3 is 15 residues. Per the germline V gene, CDR1 is MDHEN and CDR2 is SYDVKM. The ends were cut back, 2 bases at V and 2 bases at J, with 10 bases in the middle. CDR3: CASSLAGYAYNEQFF. The DNA for the CDR3 is TGTGCCAGCAGTTTAGCGGGCTACGCCTACAATGAGCAGTTCTTC.

This clonotype showed up just a few times. A read error may explain this, as a much larger clone is one base away. The chain combines TRBV27 with TRBJ1-1; no firm D call. The CDR3 length is 12 residues. Germline V gene lookup returns CDR1 MNHEY and CDR2 SMNVEV (reference sequence). Trimming removed 6 bases from V and 0 bases from J, with 5 bases in between. CDR3 sequence reads: CASRNLNTEAFF. CDR3 DNA sequence: TGTGCCAGCAGGAACTTGAACACTGAAGCTTTCTTT.

The chain carries TRBV10-3 and TRBJ2-2; TRBD1 agrees at 8 bases. The V gene's germline CDR1 is ENHRY and CDR2 SYGVKD. V shed 7 bases and J 4 bases; nucleotides not matched to a gene: 5. The CDR3 runs to 14 residues. The CDR3 protein is CAIMQGAGTGELFF. The DNA for the CDR3 is TGTGCCATCATGCAGGGGGCGGGCACCGGGGAGCTGTTTTTT.

This clonotype was counted ten times or more. The V call is TRBV7-8, the J call TRBJ1-1; TRBD1 might be the D (6 bases). This CDR3 contains 15 residues. V shed 5 bases and J shed 1 base, with 14 bases lying between them. The V gene's germline CDR1 is SGHVS and CDR2 FQNEAQ. The CDR3, as DNA: TGTGCCAGCAGCCTTCCTACGACAGGGAACACTGAAGCTTTCTTT. This codes for CASSLPTTGNTEAFF.

This clonotype appeared a few times. The rearrangement joins TRBV4-1 to TRBJ2-7, with TRBD2 matching over 7 bases. Germline CDR1 is MGHRA and CDR2 is YSYEKL. There are 15 residues in the CDR3. V gave up 2 bases and J gave up 8 bases; unmatched junction bases: 12. Here the CDR3 DNA reads TGCGCCAGCAGCCAAAACATGGGGGGGTTTATCCAGCAGTACTTC. Translated: CASSQNMGGFIQQYF.

This clonotype showed up many times. The chain uses TRBV6-5 and TRBJ1-1; 9 bases align to TRBD1. The trim removed 5 bases at V and 1 base at J, leaving 5 bases unmatched. This CDR3 is 15 amino acids long. Germline CDR1 and CDR2: MNHEY and SVGAGI. The CDR3 bases are TGTGCCAGCAGTCCCACAGGGGGCAGGAACACTGAAGCTTTCTTT. The encoded protein is CASSPTGGRNTEAFF.

V gene TRBV9 combines with J gene TRBJ2-4, with TRBD2 matching 12 bases. The V segment lost 7 bases and the J segment 7 bases; nucleotides outside the gene matches: 3. The CDR3 spans 13 residues. From germline, CDR1 is SGDLS and CDR2 YYNGEE. CDR3 amino acids: CASSGTSGNIQYF. The CDR3 nucleotides are TGTGCCAGCTCCGGGACTAGCGGGAACATTCAGTACTTC.